The sequence of this TCR beta chain was determined in a study of a mutant IDH1 vaccine in newly diagnosed glioma. Described time point: week 35, safety follow-up. Every vaccination contained 300 ug of the mutant IDH1 20-mer peptide and was paired with topical imiquimod. A remark on this clone: Its antigen remains unknown.

This CDR3 has 11 residues. The V end lost 3 bases, the J end lost 7 bases, and 9 bases lay between the germline ends. CDR1 and CDR2 (germline): DFQATT, SNEGSKA (reference sequence). Clones were read by immunoSEQ multiplex PCR, and TCRdb kept only the in-frame ones, dropping some. The data contain 41,000 or so clones, 80% to 90% of them seen just once; the ten biggest clones take up around 1.5%. Here the sequenced sample was PBMCs, taken from a glioma patient whose treatment included an IDH1 peptide vaccine. The chain recombines TRBV20-1 with TRBJ1-2; weak D call: TRBD1 (6 bases). This receptor was obtained from a man aged 40-49 years with glioma. CDR3 protein: CSARYRAGYTF. The CDR3 DNA is TGCAGTGCTAGGTACAGGGCTGGCTACACCTTC.